Sequencing of this TCR beta chain was carried out in a study of cytomegalovirus exposure and HLA in healthy donors. Study outcomes and limitations: In a later analysis, productive TCRs from donors in an Asian-associated ancestry cluster reportedly carried fewer N-insertions than the cohort mean. Later analysis showed TCR association rates varying by HLA locus, highest for DRB1 and lowest for HLA-C.

In regard to this clone: The antigen is unknown.

The PCR made use of 60 Vbeta and 13 Jbeta primers. Produced via immunoSEQ multiplex PCR; TCRdb's table is partial and in-frame only. The repertoire includes around 120,000 clones, about 78% of them detected once, and approximately 2.9% sits in the top ten. This CDR3 is 17 amino acids long. Germline assignment: CDR1 SGHTA and CDR2 FQGNSA. Trimming removed 2 bases at V and 0 bases at J, with 14 bases between. The gene calls are TRBV7-2 and TRBJ2-4; D is possibly TRBD2 (5 bases). Sequencing was done on a sample of PBMCs. The receptor was isolated from a human donor in good health. As DNA, the CDR3 is TGTGCCAGCAGCTTATTTGAGGGATCTCTAGCCAAAAACATTCAGTACTTC. Its translation: CASSLFEGSLAKNIQYF.